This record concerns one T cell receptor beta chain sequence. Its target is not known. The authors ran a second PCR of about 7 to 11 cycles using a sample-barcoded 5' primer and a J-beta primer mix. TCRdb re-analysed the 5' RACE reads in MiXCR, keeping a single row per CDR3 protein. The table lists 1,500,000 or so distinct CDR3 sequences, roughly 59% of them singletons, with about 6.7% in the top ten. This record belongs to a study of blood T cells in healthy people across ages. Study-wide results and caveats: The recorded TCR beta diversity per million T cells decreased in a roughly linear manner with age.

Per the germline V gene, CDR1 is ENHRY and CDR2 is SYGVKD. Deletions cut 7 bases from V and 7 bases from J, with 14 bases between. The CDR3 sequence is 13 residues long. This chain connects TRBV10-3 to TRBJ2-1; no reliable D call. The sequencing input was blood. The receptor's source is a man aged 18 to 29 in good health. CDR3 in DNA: TGTGCCATCACCACCACCCCGGGTAATGAGCAGTTCTTC. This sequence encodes CAITTTPGNEQFF.